The 12 T cell receptor beta chains presented below share a single source sample, sequenced in a study of blood T cells in healthy people across ages. With a J-beta primer mix and a sample-barcoded 5' primer, a second PCR ran about 7 to 12 cycles. TCRdb analysed the 5' RACE reads with MiXCR anew, one entry per CDR3 protein. The table includes 1.6 million or so distinct CDR3 sequences, around 35% detected once. The sample comprised blood. Receptors were obtained from a woman in her 30s in good health.

The chain carries TRBV20-1 and TRBJ2-1; 10 positions agree with TRBD2. The trim removed 6 bases at V and 3 bases at J, leaving 8 bases unmatched. The CDR3 is made up of 15 amino acids. Per germline, CDR1 DFQATT and CDR2 SNEGSKA (reference sequence). CDR3 nucleotide sequence: TGCAGTGCCAGAACCGGGACTAGCGACTACAATGAGCAGTTCTTC. It specifies CSARTGTSDYNEQFF.

This clonotype was recorded many times. The chain combines TRBV20-1 with TRBJ2-5; D is ambiguous. Germline loops: CDR1 DFQATT, CDR2 SNEGSKA (reference sequence). V gave up 6 bases and J gave up 1 base, with 6 bases separating them. The CDR3 runs to 11 residues. Here the CDR3 DNA reads TGCAGTGCAACCCCCCAAGAGACCCAGTACTTC. Translating gives CSATPQETQYF.

The chain has TRBV27 and TRBJ2-3, with D maybe TRBD2 (6 bases). Trimming shortened V by 4 bases and J by 9 bases, and 14 bases separated the two germline ends. CDR1 and CDR2 from the germline V gene are MNHEY and SMNVEV (reference sequence). The CDR3 is 13 amino acids. CDR3 protein: CASSYSGEGTQYF. The CDR3, as DNA: TGTGCCAGCAGTTATTCGGGAGAAGGCACGCAGTATTTT.

The chain uses TRBV7-9 and TRBJ1-2, with a possible D match to TRBD1 (5 bases). Between the trimmed V and J ends, which lost 1 base and 10 bases, there was a span of 19 bases. CDR1 and CDR2 from the germline V gene are SEHNR and FQNEAQ (reference sequence). The CDR3 contains 15 residues. CDR3 region: CASSLEGGARRDYTF. The DNA of the CDR3 is TGTGCCAGCAGCTTAGAGGGAGGGGCTCGACGGGACTACACCTTC.

V and J are TRBV20-1 and TRBJ1-5; TRBD1 matches 8 bases. The CDR3 has 14 residues. The junction had 3 bases not matched to a gene; V was cut back by 4 bases and J by 1 base. In germline, CDR1 is DFQATT, CDR2 SNEGSKA (reference sequence). In DNA form, the CDR3 reads TGCAGTGCTACCCAGGGGGCGAGCAATCAGCCCCAGCATTTT. Its translation: CSATQGASNQPQHF.

As concerns this clonotype: The junction departs from the called germline gene at one end, perhaps through a read error. The chain uses TRBV3-1 and TRBJ1-5; D not certain. CDR3 size: 15 residues. The germline gives CDR1 LGHDT, CDR2 YNNKEL (reference sequence). The CDR3 region is CASSQDSASNQPQHF. Here the CDR3 DNA reads TGTGCCAGCAGCCAAGACTCGGCTAGTAATCAGCCACAGCATTTT.

This clonotype was counted only a few times. This rearrangement joins TRBV18 to TRBJ1-2, with D possibly TRBD1 on 5 matching bases. Germline V gene sequence: CDR1 KGHSH, CDR2 LQKENI. The V and J ends lost 3 bases and 7 bases respectively, with 12 bases between them. The CDR3 covers 13 residues. CDR3 loop: CASSPLGGRGYTF. The CDR3 DNA is TGTGCCAGCTCACCCCTTGGGGGTCGTGGCTACACCTTC. The full variable domain, in which reference TRBV18 and TRBJ1-2 provide the parts outside the CDR3, is NAGVMQNPRHLVRRRGQEARLRCSPMKGHSHVYWYRQLPEEGLKFMVYLQKENIIDESGMPKERFSAEFPKEGPSILRIQQVVRGDSAAYFCASSPLGGRGYTFGSGTRLTVV.

On this clonotype: It may be a read error: a sequence one base away is much more abundant. The rearrangement links TRBV4-2 to TRBJ2-7; D gene unclear. V lost 1 base and J 7 bases, leaving 17 bases between the germline ends. Germline CDR1 reads LGHNA; CDR2 reads YNFKEQ. This CDR3 has 15 amino acids. The CDR3 region has the DNA TGTGCCAGCAGCCAAGGGGGTACCTCCTACAATGAGCAGTACTTC. It codes for CASSQGGTSYNEQYF.

The chain is built from TRBV5-8 and TRBJ2-1; 7 bases are shared with TRBD2. The germline CDR1 and CDR2 sequences are SGHTS and YDEGEE. With 3 bases clipped from V and 0 bases from J, the junction kept 15 bases outside the gene matches. The CDR3 consists of 19 residues. The CDR3 protein is CASSSRRTSVLLSYNEQFF. CDR3 sequence (DNA): TGTGCCAGCAGCTCTCGAAGAACTAGCGTACTACTCTCCTACAATGAGCAGTTCTTC.

V usage is TRBV9 and J usage is TRBJ2-3; 7 bases are a match to TRBD2. The germline V gene has CDR1 SGDLS and CDR2 YYNGEE. Losses at the gene ends were 0 bases for V and 2 bases for J; bases not matched to a gene: 3. This CDR3 region has 15 residues. In DNA form, the CDR3 reads TGTGCCAGCAGCGTAGGCGGGAGACCCACAGATACGCAGTATTTT. It codes for CASSVGGRPTDTQYF.

The genes are TRBV28 and TRBJ1-5, with D perhaps TRBD1 (6 bases). Germline CDR1 MDHEN, CDR2 SYDVKM. V dropped 7 bases and J dropped 4 bases, with 14 bases sitting between them. This CDR3 is built from 14 residues. The CDR3 DNA sequence: TGTGCCAGCAAAACAGGGTCGGTTAATCAGCCCCAGCATTTT. Translated: CASKTGSVNQPQHF.

This clonotype came up a few times. The gene calls are TRBV29-1 and TRBJ1-4; no clear D. Trimming pared 5 bases from V and 1 base from J, leaving 2 bases between. From germline, CDR1 is SQVTM and CDR2 ANQGSEA. The CDR3 runs to 11 residues. The CDR3 protein is CSVLTNEKLFF. The CDR3 DNA reads TGCAGCGTTTTAACTAATGAAAAACTGTTTTTT.